One and the same sample provided the 6 T cell receptor beta chains below, sequenced in a study of blood T cell repertoires in COVID-19. The table came from immunoSEQ multiplex PCR; TCRdb's copy has only in-frame clones and leaves some out. The sample carries approximately 140,000 clones, roughly 86% recorded once. What was sequenced was peripheral blood. These receptors were collected from an older woman with acute or convalescent COVID-19.

V and J are TRBV7-3 and TRBJ1-1; D is perhaps TRBD1 (6 bases). This CDR3 is 14 amino acids long. From germline, CDR1 is SGHTA and CDR2 FQGTGA. The V end was cut by 0 bases, the J end by 2 bases, with 7 bases between. The CDR3 DNA reads as TGTGCCAGCAGCTTAACTGGGGGCAACACTGAAGCTTTCTTT. Translation: CASSLTGGNTEAFF.

V is TRBV10-1 and J is TRBJ2-3; TRBD2 is a possible D gene (5 bases). CDR3 length: 14 amino acids. Germline assignment: CDR1 WNHNN and CDR2 SYGVQD (reference sequence). Between the trimmed V and J ends, which lost 0 bases and 6 bases, there was a span of 10 bases. The CDR3 reads CASSESLGGDTQYF. The CDR3, as DNA: TGCGCCAGCAGTGAGTCGCTCGGCGGGGATACGCAGTATTTT.

The rearrangement uses TRBV4-2 and TRBJ2-2, with D possibly being TRBD2 (7 bases). The CDR3 is 17 residues long. The V gene's germline CDR1 is LGHNA and CDR2 YNFKEQ. Trimming left V 4 bases short and J 7 bases short, with 22 bases between. CDR3 in DNA: TGTGCCAGCAGCCCGGGCTTGATGGGGGGGCCGGGCGGGGAGCTGTTTTTT. Translating it yields CASSPGLMGGPGGELFF.

Here the CDR3 DNA reads TGCGCCAGCAGCTTGGCTAGCGGGGACTACGAGCAGTACTTC. Translated: CASSLASGDYEQYF. The chain combines TRBV5-1 with TRBJ2-7, with 9 positions matching TRBD2. The V segment lost 0 bases and the J segment 3 bases; nucleotides outside the gene matches: 1. CDR3 length: 14 residues. The germline V gene encodes CDR1 SGHRS and CDR2 YFSETQ.

The table lists this clone with a count of one. The DNA of the CDR3 is TGTGCCATCAGTGACCCGGGGGTCAGCGGGGATGAGCAGTTCTTC. This encodes CAISDPGVSGDEQFF. The chain uses TRBV10-3 and TRBJ2-1, with 7 bases fitting TRBD2. Germline V CDR1 and CDR2: ENHRY, SYGVKD. V shed 3 bases, J shed 8 bases, and the junction held 10 bases outside the gene matches. The CDR3 covers 15 residues.

This chain uses TRBV6-2 or TRBV6-3 with TRBJ1-1; 8 bases fit TRBD1. This CDR3 contains 17 residues. Germline V gene data show CDR1 as MNHEY and CDR2 as SVGEGT. The junction had 7 bases not matched to a gene; V was cut back by 0 bases and J by 1 base. CDR3 amino acids: CASSYSTGQGGNTEAFF. For the CDR3, the DNA is TGTGCCAGCAGTTACTCAACCGGACAGGGCGGGAACACTGAAGCTTTCTTT.